This TCR beta chain was observed in a study of somatic mutations in cytotoxic T cells in rheumatoid arthritis. Repertoires were generated with immunoSEQ multiplex PCR, while TCRdb's copy carries only in-frame clones and drops some. Here the sample spans just under 30,000 clones, more than 75% being singletons. The sequenced sample was CD8+ T cells sorted from blood. This TCR came from an adult with rheumatoid arthritis.

The CDR3 region is CASRSPGQGTGELFF. CDR3 DNA sequence: TGTGCCAGCAGATCTCCGGGACAGGGGACCGGGGAGCTGTTTTTT. The chain employs TRBV7-9 and TRBJ2-2; 10 nucleotides align to TRBD1. The trim removed 6 bases at V and 5 bases at J, leaving 6 bases unmatched. Germline CDR1 reads SEHNR; CDR2 reads FQNEAQ (reference sequence). The CDR3 contains 15 residues.